The 30 T cell receptor beta chains below come from one sample, sequenced in a study of tumor-infiltrating lymphocytes in primary liver carcinoma. The roughly 20-31 mg bulk tissue piece was not sorted before simultaneous RNA and DNA extraction. Researchers generated TCR beta cDNA from about 500 ng of total RNA, relying on a constant-region primer. ARM-PCR was slightly modified, and three nested multiplex PCR rounds with it gave rise to the TCR beta libraries. Use of TRBV1-TRBV30 forward primers with a C-beta reverse primer characterized the first two PCR rounds, which lasted around 11 cycles each. MiXCR, run by TCRdb on the multiplex PCR reads, gives a single entry per CDR3 protein. This table holds about 100,000 distinct CDR3 sequences, more than 65% found once. Sequencing input: liver tumor tissue from sampling region 2. Noted subset: tumor region T2, inferior pole. The source of these receptors is an older woman with primary liver carcinoma and hepatitis B virus infection.

By share, this clonotype ranks as medium-sized. The chain uses TRBV11-3 and TRBJ2-1; 8 nucleotides align to TRBD2. In germline, CDR1 is SGHNT, CDR2 YENEEA. This CDR3 comprises 15 residues. J was trimmed by 6 bases and V by 4 bases; bases with no gene match: 8. For the CDR3, the DNA is TGTGCCAGCAGCTCAACCGGGACTAGAAGCAATGAGCAGTTCTTC. Protein sequence: CASSSTGTRSNEQFF. Full variable domain (outside the CDR3, taken from reference TRBV11-3 and TRBJ2-1): EAGVVQSPRYKIIEKKQPVAFWCNPISGHNTLYWYLQNLGQGPELLIRYENEEAVDDSQLPKDRFSAERLKGVDSTLKIQPAELGDSAVYLCASSSTGTRSNEQFFGPGTRLTVL.

About this clonotype: A read error may produce the germline difference seen at one junction end. DNA of the CDR3: TGTTCCTGGAGTGTGCGGACAGGGGGGAGAGGCACAGATACGCAGTATTTT. Translation gives CSWSVRTGGRGTDTQYF. This rearrangement joins TRBV30 to TRBJ2-3; TRBD1 aligns across 10 bases. The germline gives CDR1 GTSNPN, CDR2 SVGIG (reference sequence). The CDR3 is made up of 17 amino acids.

With respect to this clonotype: The germline gene is not matched at one end of the junction; a read error may be the cause. This rearrangement joins TRBV12-3 or TRBV12-4 to TRBJ1-5; perhaps TRBD1 as D (6 bases). CDR3 length equals 15 residues. The CDR3 nucleotides read TGTGCCAGCAGTTTGCGGGGGGCAAGCTATCAGCCCCAGCATTTC. Its protein is CASSLRGASYQPQHF.

A note on this clonotype: A read error may account for a junction end that differs from germline. V usage is TRBV7-9 and J usage is TRBJ1-4; D is unresolved. Germline V gene lookup returns CDR1 SEHNR and CDR2 FQNEAQ (reference sequence). The CDR3 sequence is 16 residues long. DNA of the CDR3: TGTGCCAGCAGCTTAGCGCTGGGTCCGACTAATGAAAAAATGTTTTTT. Encoded protein: CASSLALGPTNEKMFF.

Regarding this clonotype: At one boundary the junction diverges from the germline segment, which might be a read error. This rearrangement joins TRBV11-1 to TRBJ2-2; the D is unclear. The germline V gene has CDR1 SGHAT and CDR2 FQDESV (reference sequence). The CDR3 contains 17 residues. CDR3 in DNA: TGTGCCAGCATCGCCCGGTCATTCCTAGTTAACACCGAGGAGCTGTTTTTT. The encoded protein is CASIARSFLVNTEELFF.

This clonotype has more than one count but fewer than ten. With a much larger clone just one base away, this may be a read error. The chain couples TRBV7-8 to TRBJ2-5, with 7 bases aligning to TRBD1. Germline V lookup: CDR1 SGHVS, CDR2 FQNEAQ. The CDR3 runs to 14 residues. The CDR3, as DNA: TGTGCCAACAGCTTAGGGGGACAGCAAGAGACCCAGTACTTC. This sequence encodes CANSLGGQQETQYF.

At least ten counts were recorded for this clonotype. The CDR3 sequence: CASGLSLASGSGDTQYF. CDR3 nucleotides: TGTGCTAGTGGGCTCTCTTTGGCTAGCGGGAGTGGAGATACGCAGTATTTT. The chain uses TRBV12-5 and TRBJ2-3, with 10 bases aligning to TRBD2. Germline-derived CDR1 and CDR2 are LGHNT and FRNRAP. V lost 6 bases to trimming and J lost 5 bases; unmatched junction nucleotides: 14. The CDR3 is made up of 17 amino acids.

As concerns this clonotype: Since no conserved phenylalanine or tryptophan closes the CDR3, a read error is the likely cause. The rearrangement uses TRBV12-3 or TRBV12-4 and TRBJ1-3; D not certain. The CDR3 contains 14 residues. The CDR3 DNA reads TGTGCCAGCAGTTATCTCTCCCGCGGCAACACTATATATTGT. This codes for CASSYLSRGNTIYC.

The count of this clonotype is one. A single base separates this from a much larger clone, so it may be a read error. This sequence joins TRBV20-1 and TRBJ2-7; 8 bases fit TRBD1. Germline V gives CDR1 DFQATT, CDR2 SNEGSKA (reference sequence). CDR3 size: 13 residues. The CDR3 coding sequence is TGCGGTGCCCAAACCCCAGGGGGCGGCGAGCAGTACTTC. Amino acid sequence: CGAQTPGGGEQYF.

Only one count was recorded for this clonotype. The junction departs from the called germline gene at one end, perhaps through a read error. This sequence joins TRBV29-1 and TRBJ2-2, with 10 bases identical to TRBD1. The CDR3 totals 13 residues. CDR1 is SQVTM and CDR2 is ANQGSEA in the germline V gene. CDR3 in amino acids: CSAGQGVTGKLFF. The CDR3 bases are TGCAGCGCTGGACAGGGGGTTACCGGGAAGCTGTTTTTT.

This chain links TRBV5-1 with TRBJ2-7; possible D gene TRBD1, 7 bases. Trimming removed 4 bases from V and 3 bases from J, with 23 bases in between. This CDR3 has 17 residues. CDR1 SGHRS and CDR2 YFSETQ come from the germline V gene. In nucleotides, the CDR3 is TGCGCCAGCAGCCCCGGTGGAGGGGGCATCTCATTCTACGAGCAGTACTTC. Amino acid sequence: CASSPGGGGISFYEQYF.

Of note for this clonotype: The conserved final phenylalanine or tryptophan is absent from the CDR3, which likely points to a read error. This rearrangement joins TRBV11-2 to TRBJ2-1; D perhaps matches TRBD2 (5 bases). The length of the CDR3 is 15 residues. CDR1 and CDR2 (germline): SGHAT, FQNNGV. The DNA of the CDR3 is TGTACCAGCCGCCTCGGGATTAACTCCTACAATGAGCAGTTCATC. Its protein product is CTSRLGINSYNEQFI.

The CDR3 loop reads CASRLAANSYEQYF. The CDR3, as DNA: TGCGCCAGTCGACTAGCGGCAAACTCCTACGAGCAGTACTTC. The V call is TRBV5-1, the J call TRBJ2-7; 9 positions agree with TRBD2. CDR1 and CDR2 from the germline V gene are SGHRS and YFSETQ. The CDR3 is 14 residues long. V lost 8 bases, J lost 0 bases, and 6 bases stayed unmatched.

DNA for the CDR3: TGCAGCGCTGCGGGGACAGTACTGGCAGATACGCAGTATTTT. Its protein is CSAAGTVLADTQYF. The chain is built from TRBV29-1 and TRBJ2-3, with a possible D match to TRBD1 (7 bases). V gave up 7 bases and J gave up 4 bases, with 18 bases separating them. CDR3 length: 14 amino acids. The V gene's germline CDR1 is SQVTM and CDR2 ANQGSEA.

This clonotype was seen once. The chain joins TRBV4-2 to TRBJ1-6, with D tentatively TRBD1 (6 bases). Germline CDR1 is LGHNA and CDR2 is YNFKEQ. The CDR3 loop spans 16 amino acids. The CDR3 DNA reads TGTATCAGCAGCCAAGACCCGGGACACGGGAATTCACCCCTCCACTTT. Amino acid sequence: CISSQDPGHGNSPLHF.

The chain carries TRBV5-1 and TRBJ2-1; 7 bases fit TRBD2. J was trimmed by 7 bases and V by 4 bases; bases with no gene match: 8. Germline assignment: CDR1 SGHRS and CDR2 YFSETQ. The CDR3 covers 14 residues. This CDR3 is CASSPVIGGNEQFF. CDR3 DNA sequence: TGCGCCAGCAGCCCTGTGATCGGGGGGAATGAGCAGTTCTTC. Variable domain in full (rest from reference TRBV5-1 and TRBJ2-1): KAGVTQTPRYLIKTRGQQVTLSCSPISGHRSVSWYQQTPGQGLQFLFEYFSETQRNKGNFPGRFSGRQFSNSRSEMNVSTLELGDSALYLCASSPVIGGNEQFFGPGTRLTVL.

This clonotype was seen more than once but under ten times. This clone may be a read error of a much larger clone one base away. The chain is built from TRBV5-5 and TRBJ1-4; 8 bases match TRBD1. CDR3 length: 14 residues. The germline gives CDR1 SGHKS, CDR2 YYEKEE (reference sequence). CDR3 sequence reads: CASSRTGGSERLFF. CDR3 DNA: TGTGCCAGCAGCAGAACAGGGGGGAGTGAAAGACTGTTTTTT.

This clonotype appeared a single time. A junction boundary mismatches the germline segment, possibly from a read error. V usage is TRBV28 and J usage is TRBJ2-1, with D unclear. From germline, CDR1 is MDHEN and CDR2 SYDVKM. The CDR3 length is 12 residues. CDR3 in DNA: TGTGCTAGCAATCAGGTTGAAAATGAGCAGTCCTTC. It is translated as CASNQVENEQSF.

This clonotype occurred many times. The J gene is TRBJ1-6, the V gene TRBV12-3 or TRBV12-4; a possible D gene is TRBD1 (6 bases). The V end lost 8 bases, the J end lost 7 bases, and 12 bases lay between the germline ends. The CDR3 is 13 amino acids. CDR3 protein: CASGQTGNSPLHF. The CDR3 DNA is TGTGCCAGCGGCCAGACAGGCAATTCACCCCTCCACTTT.

As for this clonotype: One junction end does not reproduce the germline sequence, and a read error may be involved. J is TRBJ2-7 and V is TRBV6-1; TRBD1 aligns across 7 bases. The CDR3 extends over 16 amino acids. The germline CDR1 and CDR2 sequences are MNHNS and SASEGT. The CDR3 spells CAGSTTGARGSYEQDF. DNA of the CDR3: TGTGCCGGCAGTACTACAGGGGCCCGCGGCTCCTACGAGCAGGACTTC.

This chain uses TRBV29-1 with TRBJ1-1, with D possibly TRBD1 on 5 matching bases. This CDR3 contains 13 residues. V dropped 4 bases and J dropped 2 bases, with 11 bases sitting between them. Germline V gene data show CDR1 as SQVTM and CDR2 as ANQGSEA. The CDR3 DNA is TGCAGCGTTGTCGAGACAGTAAACACTGAAGCTTTCTTT. Protein: CSVVETVNTEAFF. The variable domain in full, completed from reference TRBV29-1 and TRBJ1-1, reads SAVISQKPSRDICQRGTSLTIQCQVDSQVTMMFWYRQQPGQSLTLIATANQGSEATYESGFVIDKFPISRPNLTFSTLTVSNMSPEDSSIYLCSVVETVNTEAFFGQGTRLTVV.

Comments on this clonotype: The missing conserved phenylalanine or tryptophan at the end of this CDR3 makes a read error likely. The chain links TRBV29-1 to TRBJ1-5, with TRBD1 matching over 7 bases. V was pared by 5 bases and J by 5 bases, with 3 bases of the junction left unmatched. The length of the CDR3 is 12 residues. Germline V CDR1 and CDR2: SQVTM, ANQGSEA. This CDR3 is CSVRTGDQPQHC. CDR3 DNA sequence: TGCAGCGTTCGCACAGGGGATCAGCCCCAGCATTGT.

As to this clonotype: The junction departs from germline at one end; a sequencing error may be responsible. The genes are TRBV11-2 and TRBJ2-3; no clear D gene. The germline V gene has CDR1 SGHAT and CDR2 FQNNGV. This CDR3 comprises 16 residues. Written as DNA, the CDR3 is TGTGCCAGCAGCTCAACCCGGTTACAGAAGGCAGATACGCAATATTTT. Translating gives CASSSTRLQKADTQYF.

The chain carries TRBV7-9 and TRBJ1-1, with 12 bases fitting TRBD1. J gave up 8 bases and V 4 bases, and 11 bases lay outside the gene matches. CDR3 size: 16 residues. CDR1 is SEHNR, CDR2 FQNEAQ, per germline (reference sequence). CDR3 in amino acids: CASSSGDRGPQGEAFF. CDR3 DNA sequence: TGTGCCAGCAGCTCGGGGGACAGGGGGCCGCAGGGGGAAGCTTTCTTT.

Turning to this clonotype: Possible read error: a much larger clone is one base away. The V call is TRBV29-1, the J call TRBJ1-1, with D unresolved. The CDR3 has 13 amino acids. CDR1 is SQVTM, CDR2 ANQGSEA, per germline. Trimming removed 5 bases from V and 0 bases from J, with 10 bases in between. The chain's CDR3 is CSVQIDLNTEAFF. The CDR3 DNA follows: TGCAGCGTTCAGATCGACTTGAACACTGAAGCTTTCTTT.

On this clonotype: The junction differs from germline at one of its ends, possibly a read error. The chain carries TRBV6-6 and TRBJ1-6, with 7 bases that match TRBD1. The length of the CDR3 is 14 residues. The V gene's germline CDR1 is MNHNY and CDR2 SVGAGI (reference sequence). The CDR3 reads CASSTGQQGSPFHF. Written as DNA, the CDR3 is TGTGCTAGCAGTACAGGGCAACAGGGGTCACCCTTCCACTTT.

For this clonotype: One end of the junction is discordant with germline, which a read error may explain. The chain is built from TRBV12-3 or TRBV12-4 and TRBJ2-2, with D perhaps matching TRBD1 or TRBD2 (7 bases each). The CDR3 is made up of 16 amino acids. CDR3 protein: CASSPQREINTGELVF. CDR3 DNA: TGTGCCAGCAGTCCTCAGCGGGAAATTAATACAGGGGAGCTGGTTTTT.

Concerning this clonotype itself: This may arise from a read error, as a much more abundant clone is one base away. The missing conserved phenylalanine or tryptophan at the end of this CDR3 makes a read error likely. The DNA is left out, because the CDR3 cannot be placed on it with certainty; the CDR3 is given as TCRdb lists it. This rearrangement joins TRBV5-6 to TRBJ1-1. The CDR3 numbers 12 amino acids, ends counted. Germline CDR1 SGHDT, CDR2 YYEEEE. The CDR3 protein is CASSLRVGEHFI.

In regard to this clonotype: Here the CDR3 omits its conserved ending phenylalanine or tryptophan, so a read error is the likely source. V and J are TRBV30 and TRBJ1-6; no firm D call. Per the germline V gene, CDR1 is GTSNPN and CDR2 is SVGIG (reference sequence). The CDR3 sequence is 14 residues long. Trimming removed 0 bases at V and 9 bases at J, with 12 bases between. In nucleotides, the CDR3 is TGTGCCTGGAGTGTACGAGGTGGTAGTTCACCCCTCCACTCT. This sequence encodes CAWSVRGGSSPLHS.

Notes on this clonotype: The CDR3 ends on some other residue instead of the conserved phenylalanine or tryptophan, so this is likely a read error. The chain links TRBV5-1 to TRBJ2-2; 11 positions agree with TRBD2. Germline CDR1 reads SGHRS; CDR2 reads YFSETQ. The CDR3 contains 18 residues. Losses at the gene ends were 0 bases for V and 4 bases for J; bases not matched to a gene: 8. The CDR3 protein is CASSLVGSGRGSTGELFS. The CDR3 DNA follows: TGCGCCAGCAGCTTGGTTGGTAGCGGGAGGGGCAGCACCGGGGAGCTGTTTTCT.